This T cell receptor (beta chain) is drawn from a study of blood T cell repertoires in COVID-19. Looking at the study overall: Acute and convalescent COVID-19 samples came from the United States, Italy and Spain. Nucleic acid was either cDNA or gDNA, and it came from T cells, B-cell-depleted T cells, or PBMCs.

Authors' processing steps: Estimation of nucleated cell counts was performed using reference gene primer amplification. Sequenced by immunoSEQ multiplex PCR; TCRdb stores in-frame clones only, minus some. V and J calls and clone size are those listed in that table; D and trimming were worked out from the DNA. The sample records about 220,000 clones, over 70% being singletons. Trimming at V came to 4 bases and at J to 6 bases, leaving 7 bases not matched to a gene. The germline V gene has CDR1 KGHDR and CDR2 SFDVKD. The CDR3 runs 16 residues. V is TRBV24-1 and J is TRBJ2-1; TRBD2 matches at 11 bases. The clonotype was recovered from an older woman with acute or convalescent COVID-19. What was sequenced was peripheral blood. CDR3 in amino acids: CATSDHTSGGPNEQFF. The CDR3 bases are TGTGCCACCAGTGACCATACTAGCGGGGGCCCCAATGAGCAGTTCTTC.